This entry features one T cell receptor beta chain sequence. Its target is unknown. The CDR3 contains 15 residues. Germline trimming cut 6 bases from V and 5 bases from J; bases unmatched to any gene: 11. Germline CDR1 MDHEN, CDR2 SYDVKM. This specimen belongs to a study of T cell responses to AZD1222 COVID-19 vaccine. Findings and caveats of the study: Only six or seven AZD1222 recipients were seropositive at baseline. Regions 160-218 and 743-854 dominated among vaccine-associated CD4 TCRs spanning spike.

Only in-frame clones appear in the TCRdb table, and some are missing; sequencing was by immunoSEQ multiplex PCR. The data contain 110,000 to 150,000 clones, around nine tenths of them singletons. This receptor was taken from an adult in good health. The V call is TRBV28, the J call TRBJ2-5; TRBD2 agrees at 8 bases. Sequenced material: peripheral blood, taken on day 0 of AZD1222 vaccination. CDR3 sequence (DNA): TGTGCCAGCAGCCTCGCCGGGGCGGGAGGTGAGACCCAGTACTTC. The encoded protein is CASSLAGAGGETQYF.